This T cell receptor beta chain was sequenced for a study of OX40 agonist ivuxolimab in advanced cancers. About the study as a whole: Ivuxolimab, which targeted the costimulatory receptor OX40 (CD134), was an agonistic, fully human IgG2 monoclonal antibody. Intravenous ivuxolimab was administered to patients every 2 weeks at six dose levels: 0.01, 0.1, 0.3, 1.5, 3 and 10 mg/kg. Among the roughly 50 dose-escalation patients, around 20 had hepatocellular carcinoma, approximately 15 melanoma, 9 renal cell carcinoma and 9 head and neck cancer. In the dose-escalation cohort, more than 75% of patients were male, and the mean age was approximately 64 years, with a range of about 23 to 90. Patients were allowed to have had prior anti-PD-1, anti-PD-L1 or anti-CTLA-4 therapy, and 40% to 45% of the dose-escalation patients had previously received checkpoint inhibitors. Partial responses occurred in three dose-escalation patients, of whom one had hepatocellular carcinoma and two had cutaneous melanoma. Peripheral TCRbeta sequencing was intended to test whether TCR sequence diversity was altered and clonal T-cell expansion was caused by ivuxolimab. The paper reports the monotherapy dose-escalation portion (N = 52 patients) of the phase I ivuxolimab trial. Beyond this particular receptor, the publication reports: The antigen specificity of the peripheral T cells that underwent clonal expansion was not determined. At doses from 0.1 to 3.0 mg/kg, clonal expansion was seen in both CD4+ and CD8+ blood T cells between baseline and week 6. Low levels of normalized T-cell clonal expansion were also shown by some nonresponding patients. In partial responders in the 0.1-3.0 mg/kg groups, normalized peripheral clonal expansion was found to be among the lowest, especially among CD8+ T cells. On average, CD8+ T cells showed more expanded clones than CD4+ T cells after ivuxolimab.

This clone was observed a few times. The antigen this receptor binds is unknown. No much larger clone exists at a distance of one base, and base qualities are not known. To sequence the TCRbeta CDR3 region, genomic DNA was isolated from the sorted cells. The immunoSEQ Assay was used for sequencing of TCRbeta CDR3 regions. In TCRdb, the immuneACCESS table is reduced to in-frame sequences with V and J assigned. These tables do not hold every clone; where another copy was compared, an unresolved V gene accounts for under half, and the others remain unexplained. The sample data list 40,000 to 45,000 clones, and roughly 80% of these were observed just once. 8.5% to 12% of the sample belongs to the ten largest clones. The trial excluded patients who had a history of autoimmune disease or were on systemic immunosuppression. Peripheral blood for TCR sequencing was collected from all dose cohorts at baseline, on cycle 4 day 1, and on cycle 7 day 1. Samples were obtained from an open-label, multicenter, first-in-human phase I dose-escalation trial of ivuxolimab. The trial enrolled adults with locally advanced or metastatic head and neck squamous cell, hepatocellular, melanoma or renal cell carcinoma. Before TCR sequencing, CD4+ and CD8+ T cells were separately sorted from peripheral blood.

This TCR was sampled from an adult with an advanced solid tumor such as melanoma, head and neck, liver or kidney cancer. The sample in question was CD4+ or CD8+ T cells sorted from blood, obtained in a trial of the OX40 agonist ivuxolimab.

The CDR3 loop reads CSVGFPELDYGYTF. DNA sequence: TGCAGCGTGGGATTCCCGGAGTTGGACTATGGCTACACCTTC. This chain joins TRBV29-1 to TRBJ1-2; the D gene remains uncertain. The germline V gene provides CDR1 SQVTM and CDR2 ANQGSEA. From the cysteine through the phenylalanine, the CDR3 covers 14 amino acids. CDR3 DNA is the only sequence kept; it has 42 bases, read in frame from the first base. V gives up 6 bases and J gives up 3 bases, and the segment between their germline ends measures 17 bases.